Below, 5 T cell receptor beta chains from the same sample are listed, as sequenced in a study of blood T cell repertoires in COVID-19. Assay: immunoSEQ multiplex PCR; the TCRdb copy retains only in-frame clones and omits some. This table holds around 200,000 clones, 75% to 90% found once. The sequencing input was peripheral blood. The receptors were sampled from a man in his fifties or sixties with acute or convalescent COVID-19.

The chain employs TRBV10-3 and TRBJ2-5; D is perhaps TRBD1 (5 bases). Trimming took off 3 bases at V and 5 bases at J, with 13 bases between the two ends. The germline V gene has CDR1 ENHRY and CDR2 SYGVKD. The CDR3 covers 14 residues. CDR3 amino acids: CAISDLGVGETQYF. The CDR3, as DNA: TGTGCCATCAGTGACCTAGGGGTAGGGGAGACCCAGTACTTC.

The chain has TRBV27 and TRBJ2-1, with TRBD2 identical over 7 bases. From germline, CDR1 is MNHEY and CDR2 SMNVEV (reference sequence). The CDR3 spans 15 residues. Trimming cost V 6 bases and J 7 bases; bases outside gene matches: 12. CDR3 sequence reads: CASSPLAGDRNEQFF. CDR3 nucleotides: TGTGCCAGCAGCCCTTTGGCGGGGGATAGGAATGAGCAGTTCTTC.

The rearrangement uses TRBV27 and TRBJ1-2, with D uncertain. Germline V lookup: CDR1 MNHEY, CDR2 SMNVEV (reference sequence). V dropped 6 bases and J dropped 0 bases, with 14 bases sitting between them. The CDR3 loop spans 15 amino acids. DNA for the CDR3: TGTGCCAGCAGACCCACAGCGGGAGCTAACTATGGCTACACCTTC. It yields the protein CASRPTAGANYGYTF.

This clone showed up just once. This chain connects TRBV6-2 or TRBV6-3 to TRBJ2-7, with 7 bases fitting TRBD2. The length of the CDR3 is 14 residues. CDR1 and CDR2 from the germline V gene are MNHEY and SVGEGT. V shed 5 bases, J shed 2 bases, and the junction held 6 bases outside the gene matches. For the CDR3, the DNA is TGTGCCAGCAGTCCCCCGGGGAGGGCCTACGAGCAGTACTTC. This sequence encodes CASSPPGRAYEQYF.

The chain is built from TRBV18 and TRBJ2-2, with 7 bases aligning to TRBD1. The germline gives CDR1 KGHSH, CDR2 LQKENI. The CDR3 has 14 residues. Trimming removed 5 bases from V and 3 bases from J; junction bases left unmatched: 3. In nucleotides, the CDR3 is TGTGCCAGCTCAGCGACAGGGTACACCGGGGAGCTGTTTTTT. Translating it yields CASSATGYTGELFF.